A single sample gave rise to the 21 T cell receptor beta chains below, sequenced in a study of blood T cells in healthy people across ages. Sample-barcoded 5' priming and a J-beta primer mix drove a second PCR of 7 to 11 cycles. TCRdb redid the calling of the 5' RACE reads with MiXCR, one entry per CDR3 protein. Of over 600,000 distinct CDR3 sequences listed, approximately 40% are singletons. The specimen was blood. Every receptor here comes from a man older than 75 in good health.

V gene TRBV15 combines with J gene TRBJ2-3; D call uncertain. The length of the CDR3 is 14 residues. Between the trimmed V and J ends, which lost 3 bases and 5 bases, there was a span of 12 bases. Germline CDR1 is LNHNV and CDR2 is YYDKDF (reference sequence). This CDR3 is CATSSWVSVDTQYF. The CDR3 nucleotides are TGTGCCACCAGCAGTTGGGTTTCAGTAGATACGCAGTATTTT.

Regarding this clonotype: A single base separates this from a much larger clone, so it may be a read error. The chain is built from TRBV9 and TRBJ2-2, with D unclear. In germline, CDR1 is SGDLS, CDR2 YYNGEE. The ends were cut back, 3 bases at V and 4 bases at J, with 1 base in the middle. This CDR3 has 11 amino acids. CDR3 region: CASSATGELFF. As DNA, the CDR3 is TGTGCCAGCAGCGCCACCGGGGAGCTGTTTTTT.

This clonotype was picked up a small number of times. The V call is TRBV7-2, the J call TRBJ2-3, with 13 positions matching TRBD2. Germline CDR1 SGHTA, CDR2 FQGNSA. The CDR3 runs 17 residues. J gave up 2 bases and V 2 bases, and 4 bases lay outside the gene matches. CDR3 nucleotides: TGTGCCAGCAGCTTAAGGACTAGCGGGAGTCTCACAGATACGCAGTATTTT. Its translation is CASSLRTSGSLTDTQYF.

The V and J genes are TRBV3-1 and TRBJ2-1; no clear D. The CDR3 sequence is 12 residues long. V dropped 6 bases and J dropped 7 bases, with 10 bases sitting between them. Germline V gives CDR1 LGHDT, CDR2 YNNKEL (reference sequence). In DNA, the CDR3 is TGTGCCAGCAGAACTCGTGGGAATGAGCAGTTCTTC. As protein: CASRTRGNEQFF.

This clonotype was picked up many times. The V and J genes are TRBV7-2 and TRBJ1-4; 7 bases match TRBD1. The trim removed 1 base at V and 7 bases at J, leaving 6 bases unmatched. CDR3 size: 15 residues. From germline, CDR1 is SGHTA and CDR2 FQGNSA. CDR3 in amino acids: CASSLVPGGLEKLFF. Here the CDR3 DNA reads TGTGCCAGCAGCTTAGTCCCAGGGGGGCTTGAAAAACTGTTTTTT.

This clonotype was counted ten times or more. The chain is built from TRBV6-6 and TRBJ2-5, with TRBD2 matching 9 bases. With V trimmed by 5 bases and J by 4 bases, 11 bases remained unmatched. The CDR3 extends over 16 amino acids. CDR1 and CDR2 (germline): MNHNY, SVGAGI (reference sequence). In DNA, the CDR3 is TGTGCCAGCAGTAGTATTAGCGGGGGCGGCGGAGAGACCCAGTACTTC. This codes for CASSSISGGGGETQYF.

The chain recombines TRBV7-6 with TRBJ2-1, with 7 bases fitting TRBD2. The DNA end is a closer match to TRBJ2-7, so the J assignment may be wrong. The CDR3 spans 16 residues. In germline, CDR1 is SGHVS, CDR2 FNYEAQ. The CDR3 is CASSFGGGGSYNEQYF. Written as DNA, the CDR3 is TGTGCCAGCAGCTTCGGCGGGGGTGGCTCCTACAATGAGCAGTACTTC.

CDR3 bases: TGTGCCACCAGCAGAGAGGGGACGGGAGGGCCTTCTGAGCAGTTCTTC. This encodes CATSREGTGGPSEQFF. V usage is TRBV15 and J usage is TRBJ2-1; 8 nucleotides align to TRBD2. Per germline, CDR1 LNHNV and CDR2 YYDKDF (reference sequence). The CDR3 is 16 residues long. V lost 0 bases to trimming and J lost 9 bases; unmatched junction nucleotides: 10. The full variable domain, in which reference TRBV15 and TRBJ2-1 provide the parts outside the CDR3, is DAMVIQNPRYQVTQFGKPVTLSCSQTLNHNVMYWYQQKSSQAPKLLFHYYDKDFNNEADTPDNFQSRRPNTSFCFLDIRSPGLGDTAMYLCATSREGTGGPSEQFFGPGTRLTVL.

Comments on this clonotype: The junction shows a germline mismatch at one end, possibly a read error. Here the CDR3 reads CASSSYTISGADVLTF. CDR3 DNA sequence: TGTGCCAGCAGCTCGTACACGATCTCTGGGGCCGACGTCCTGACTTTC. The genes are TRBV7-9 and TRBJ2-6, with a tentative D call TRBD1 (5 bases). The CDR3 is 16 amino acids. Germline V gene data show CDR1 as SEHNR and CDR2 as FQNEAQ (reference sequence).

This clonotype was detected a few times. The chain couples TRBV7-8 to TRBJ2-7; tentatively, D is TRBD1 (5 bases). The CDR3 length is 14 residues. V lost 5 bases and J lost 6, with 17 bases in between. Germline CDR1 reads SGHVS; CDR2 reads FQNEAQ. CDR3 in DNA: TGTGCCAGCAGCCCCGACAGAATCTCTGCCGAGCAGTACTTC. Its translation is CASSPDRISAEQYF.

Comment on this clonotype: Relative to the germline gene, one junction end is altered; a read error may explain this. The V and J genes are TRBV2 and TRBJ2-3; possible D gene TRBD2, 6 bases. Germline V gives CDR1 SNHLY, CDR2 FYNNEI. This CDR3 has 11 residues. The CDR3 region has the DNA TGTGCCCGACTAGGCGGAGATACGCGGTATTTT. Protein sequence: CARLGGDTRYF.

This clonotype has more than one count but fewer than ten. The CDR3 nucleotides read TGTGCCAGCAGCTCGGCAAGGACTAGCGGGAACACAGATACGCAGTATTTT. This codes for CASSSARTSGNTDTQYF. The chain employs TRBV7-3 and TRBJ2-3; 12 positions agree with TRBD2. J lost 2 bases, V lost 4 bases, and 7 bases had no gene match. The CDR3 has 17 residues. CDR1 and CDR2 (germline): SGHTA, FQGTGA.

The chain carries TRBV12-3 or TRBV12-4 and TRBJ1-1, with D unresolved. Trimming took off 7 bases at V and 0 bases at J, with 6 bases between the two ends. The CDR3 is made up of 12 amino acids. CDR3 in amino acids: CASNNMNTEAFF. CDR3 nucleotide sequence: TGTGCCAGCAACAACATGAACACTGAAGCTTTCTTT.

The chain carries TRBV20-1 and TRBJ1-1, with D perhaps TRBD1 (5 bases). V gave up 6 bases and J gave up 3 bases, with 14 bases separating them. Germline assignment: CDR1 DFQATT and CDR2 SNEGSKA (reference sequence). The CDR3 spans 13 residues. CDR3 sequence (DNA): TGCAGTGCCCCGGGGGTTCGGGACACTGAAGCTTTCTTT. It specifies CSAPGVRDTEAFF.

This clonotype was recorded at least ten times. The V gene is TRBV4-2, the J gene TRBJ2-2; 11 bases match TRBD2. Germline values: CDR1 LGHNA, CDR2 YNFKEQ. V gave up 3 bases and J gave up 8 bases; unmatched junction bases: 8. There are 16 residues in the CDR3. This CDR3 is CASSQGTSGTEGELFF. CDR3 nucleotides: TGTGCCAGCAGCCAGGGGACTAGCGGCACCGAGGGGGAGCTGTTTTTT.

The chain uses TRBV6-2 or TRBV6-3 and TRBJ2-2; the match to TRBD2 covers 9 bases. The trim removed 4 bases at V and 4 bases at J, leaving 4 bases unmatched. Germline CDR1 reads MNHEY; CDR2 reads SVGEGT. The CDR3 is made up of 15 amino acids. The CDR3 nucleotides read TGTGCCAGCAGTTTGGGACTAGCAGCCACCGGGGAGCTGTTTTTT. Its translation: CASSLGLAATGELFF.

The V call is TRBV18, the J call TRBJ2-4, with D perhaps TRBD1 (7 bases). Matching the DNA end better, TRBJ2-5 makes the J call doubtful. The CDR3 is 14 residues long. Germline V gene sequence: CDR1 KGHSH, CDR2 LQKENI. The CDR3 coding sequence is TGTGCCAGCTCAGGCGGGACAGCAGAGGAGACCCAGTACTTC. As protein: CASSGGTAEETQYF.

The rearrangement uses TRBV6-1 and TRBJ2-5; D gene unclear. This CDR3 spans 12 amino acids. Germline values: CDR1 MNHNS, CDR2 SASEGT. Between the trimmed V and J ends, which lost 5 bases and 3 bases, there was a span of 7 bases. The CDR3 protein is CASSQAKETQYF. CDR3 DNA: TGTGCCAGCAGTCAGGCTAAAGAGACCCAGTACTTC.

The sample holds a few counts of this clonotype. The CDR3 sequence is CASSQVTSGRAREQYF. DNA of the CDR3: TGTGCCAGCAGCCAGGTGACTAGCGGGAGGGCCCGCGAGCAGTACTTC. The V call is TRBV4-2, the J call TRBJ2-7; 14 bases map to TRBD2. CDR1 and CDR2 (germline): LGHNA, YNFKEQ. With 3 bases clipped from V and 6 bases from J, the junction kept 7 bases outside the gene matches. The CDR3 spans 16 residues.

This clonotype was observed a few times. The V gene is TRBV18, the J gene TRBJ2-2; 9 nucleotides match TRBD2. The V gene end was trimmed by 2 bases and the J gene end by 4 bases; junction bases not matched to a gene: 8. The CDR3 runs to 17 residues. Per the germline V gene, CDR1 is KGHSH and CDR2 is LQKENI. CDR3: CASSPMELAGLTGELFF. CDR3 bases: TGTGCCAGCTCACCAATGGAACTAGCGGGCCTCACCGGGGAGCTGTTTTTT. The full variable domain, rest sourced from reference TRBV18 and TRBJ2-2, is NAGVMQNPRHLVRRRGQEARLRCSPMKGHSHVYWYRQLPEEGLKFMVYLQKENIIDESGMPKERFSAEFPKEGPSILRIQQVVRGDSAAYFCASSPMELAGLTGELFFGEGSRLTVL.

This clonotype was observed a few times. A much larger clone lies a single base off, so this may be a read error. This chain uses TRBV6-2 or TRBV6-3 with TRBJ2-5; no clear D gene. CDR1 is MNHEY and CDR2 is SVGEGT in the germline V gene. The V end lost 5 bases, the J end lost 9 bases, and 10 bases lay between the germline ends. There are 11 residues in the CDR3. As DNA, the CDR3 is TGTGCCAGCAGTCCCGCCGAGGCCCAGTACTTC. Its protein is CASSPAEAQYF.